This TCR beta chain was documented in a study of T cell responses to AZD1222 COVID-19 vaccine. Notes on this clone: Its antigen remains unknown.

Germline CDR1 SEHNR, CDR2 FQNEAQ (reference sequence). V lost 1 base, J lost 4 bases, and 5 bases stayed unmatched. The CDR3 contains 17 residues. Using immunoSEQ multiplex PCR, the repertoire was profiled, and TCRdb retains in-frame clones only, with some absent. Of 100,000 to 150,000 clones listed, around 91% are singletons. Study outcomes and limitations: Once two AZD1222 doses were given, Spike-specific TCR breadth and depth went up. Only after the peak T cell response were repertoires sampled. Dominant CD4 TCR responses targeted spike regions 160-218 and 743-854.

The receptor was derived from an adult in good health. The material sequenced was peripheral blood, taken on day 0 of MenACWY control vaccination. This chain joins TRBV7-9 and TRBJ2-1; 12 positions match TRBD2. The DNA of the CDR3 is TGTGCCAGCAGCTTAGACACCGGACTAGCGGGGTACAATGAGCAGTTCTTC. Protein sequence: CASSLDTGLAGYNEQFF.